This TCR beta chain was found in a study of spatial heterogeneity in lung cancer. Broader study findings: Resection blood, more than follow-up blood, showed ubiquitous expanded tumor TCRs.

Unique molecular identifiers, one per molecule, were present on every TCR cDNA molecule. TCRdb reanalysed the 5' RACE reads using MiXCR and keeps one entry per CDR3 protein. Counted here are around 47,000 distinct CDR3 sequences, roughly 8.1% occurring once; the ten biggest clones make up around 35%. Time point given: blood at routine non-recurrence follow-up after resection. Unsorted tumor, nontumor lung tissue or cryopreserved PBMC supplied the whole RNA. The ends lost 5 bases at V and 4 bases at J; junction bases unmatched: 5. Germline-derived CDR1 and CDR2 are SSHAT and FNYEAQ (reference sequence). The CDR3 is made up of 14 amino acids. Only a few counts were recorded for this clonotype. What it binds is unknown.

The sequence was collected from a female donor with early-stage non-small cell lung cancer. The sequences come from PBMCs, collected at follow-up. The rearrangement joins TRBV7-7 to TRBJ1-2; 9 positions agree with TRBD1. Written as DNA, the CDR3 is TGTGCCAGCAGCAATCTGACAGGGGGCTATGGCTACACCTTC. It translates to CASSNLTGGYGYTF.